This T cell receptor beta chain appears in the sequencing data of a study of T cells in tuberculosis (dated by TCRdb to the late 2010s). Notes on the research overall: In the study, CD1B tetramers and high-throughput TCR immunosequencing were combined to characterize T cells specific for the mycobacterial lipid antigen glucose monomycolate (GMM). IGRA-negative adolescents, IGRA-positive adolescents with latent tuberculosis and adults with active tuberculosis, some 11 per group, were compared in a South African clinical cohort.

For CDR1 and CDR2, the germline V gene lists ENHRY and SYGVKD. The junction shows trimming of 10 bases on V and 5 bases on J, plus 9 bases between the germline ends. CDR3 length: 11 amino acids, cysteine to phenylalanine. Only the CDR3 DNA is retained, 33 bases long and in frame from the first base. At study entry, adolescents were screened for latent tuberculosis infection using a tuberculin skin test and the QuantiFERON-TB GOLD In-Tube IGRA. Immunosequencing was performed on unsorted cryopreserved PBMC and covered about 100,000 T cells per clinical donor on average. Eleven high schools in the Worcester region of the Western Cape, South Africa, served as enrollment sites for adolescents aged 12 to 18 years. About 10 M. tuberculosis-infected adolescents and roughly 10 uninfected adolescents were selected, with the two groups matched for age and sex. PBMC from adolescents were isolated by density centrifugation from freshly drawn heparinized blood and were then cryopreserved.

As regards this clone: The antigen this receptor binds is unknown. No base quality values were provided; no much bigger clone lies one nucleotide off.

TCR libraries were generated with the immunoSEQ multiplex PCR assay, using TCR-beta and/or TCR-alpha/delta assays for each sample. The amplified TCR libraries were sequenced using the Illumina high-throughput platform. Regarding the original processing steps: Clustering and dimensionality reduction were performed using pairwise TCRdist distances among GMM-specific receptors from ex vivo sorted or in vitro expanded T cells. Each clinical repertoire was scored by mean NN-distance, the average TCRdist to the nearest 10% of tetramer-positive reference sequences. To compute GEM TCR motif frequency, the fraction of unique TCRs matching known GEM sequences by V/J usage and CDR3 length was calculated. Linear discriminant analysis with leave-one-out cross-validation, implemented in scikit-learn, was used to classify active tuberculosis. The table comes from immuneACCESS by way of TCRdb, which keeps in-frame sequences with V and J called. Part of the clones is missing from these tables; in studies checked, under half for an unresolved V gene and the rest for unknown reasons. V, J and clone size reflect that table, while D and trimming were determined from the DNA. For this sample there are tens of thousands of clones; over 90% appear just once. Over 6.5% of the sample is taken by the ten largest.

The paper as a whole reports these results and caveats: Compared with IGRA-negative controls, TCR-alpha repertoires from active tuberculosis had smaller mean NN-distances to GMM-specific TCRs, which suggests that these TCRs underwent clonal expansion. The smaller NN-distances in active tuberculosis patients were driven in part by shorter CDR3-alpha lengths, while the difference seen for TCR-beta was not statistically significant. An accuracy of 87% (AUROC 0.90) was reached by a classifier using the diverse GMM-specific repertoire, compared with 70% accuracy when GEM motif frequencies were used. Clinical samples were chosen by availability of cryopreserved specimens, and active tuberculosis cases were adults while controls were adolescents.

This TCR was sampled from a donor aged 10 to 29 with latent tuberculosis or without tuberculosis infection. Sequencing was performed on PBMCs. The sequence links TRBV10-3 to TRBJ2-1; the D segment could be TRBD2, given 5 matching bases. The sequence in DNA is TGTGCCACCCGGCGGGACAATGAGCAGTTCTTC. It specifies CATRRDNEQFF.